Listed here are 3 T cell receptor beta chains from one sample, sequenced in a study of T cell responses to AZD1222 COVID-19 vaccine. Sequencing was performed with immunoSEQ multiplex PCR; in TCRdb, only in-frame clones are kept and a portion is missing. The sample yields 200,000 or so clones, around 94% seen once. Sequencing used peripheral blood, obtained on day 0 of AZD1222 vaccination. The receptors were sampled from an adult in good health.

The gene calls are TRBV19 and TRBJ2-1, with D perhaps matching TRBD2 (7 bases). CDR1 LNHDA and CDR2 SQIVND come from the germline V gene (reference sequence). The CDR3 consists of 16 residues. Deletions cut 8 bases from V and 3 bases from J, with 20 bases between. DNA of the CDR3: TGTGCCAGTTTACCCCGGGGGGCGGATAACTACAATGAGCAGTTCTTC. Protein: CASLPRGADNYNEQFF.

This sequence joins TRBV7-6 and TRBJ1-1; D is perhaps TRBD1 (5 bases). The germline CDR1 and CDR2 sequences are SGHVS and FNYEAQ. This CDR3 is 17 amino acids long. Between the trimmed V and J ends, which lost 2 bases and 4 bases, there was a span of 20 bases. The CDR3 protein is CASSLHLGGRDGTEAFF. Written as DNA, the CDR3 is TGTGCCAGCAGCTTACATTTGGGCGGCAGGGACGGCACTGAAGCTTTCTTT.

This chain joins TRBV6-5 and TRBJ2-3; TRBD2 matches 10 bases. The germline gives CDR1 MNHEY, CDR2 SVGAGI. V shed 9 bases and J 4 bases; nucleotides not matched to a gene: 7. The CDR3 totals 14 residues. This chain's CDR3 is CASKTSGAPDTQYF. In nucleotides, the CDR3 is TGTGCCAGTAAAACTAGCGGGGCCCCAGATACGCAGTATTTT.